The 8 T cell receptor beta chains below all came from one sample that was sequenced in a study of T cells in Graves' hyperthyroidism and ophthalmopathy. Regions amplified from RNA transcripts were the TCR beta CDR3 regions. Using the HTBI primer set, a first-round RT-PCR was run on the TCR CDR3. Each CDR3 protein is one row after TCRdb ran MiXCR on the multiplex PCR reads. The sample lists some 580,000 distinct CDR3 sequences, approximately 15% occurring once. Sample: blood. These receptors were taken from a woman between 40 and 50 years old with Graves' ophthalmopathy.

CDR3 sequence (DNA): TGTGCCGGTGGGGGGACCAGGTCGGGTGAGCAGTTCTTC. Translated, it gives CAGGGTRSGEQFF. This chain uses TRBV6-1 with TRBJ2-1; the D gene is possibly TRBD2 (6 bases). V lost 11 bases and J lost 9, with 20 bases in between. This CDR3 comprises 13 residues. Germline V gene lookup returns CDR1 MNHNS and CDR2 SASEGT.

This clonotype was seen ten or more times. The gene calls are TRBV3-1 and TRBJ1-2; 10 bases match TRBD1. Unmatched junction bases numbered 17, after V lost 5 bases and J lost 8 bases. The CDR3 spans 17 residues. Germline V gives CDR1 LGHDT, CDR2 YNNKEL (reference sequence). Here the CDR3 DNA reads TGTGCCAGCAGCTCAACCCGTTCTGGGACAGGGGAATTCGGCTACACCTTC. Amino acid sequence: CASSSTRSGTGEFGYTF.

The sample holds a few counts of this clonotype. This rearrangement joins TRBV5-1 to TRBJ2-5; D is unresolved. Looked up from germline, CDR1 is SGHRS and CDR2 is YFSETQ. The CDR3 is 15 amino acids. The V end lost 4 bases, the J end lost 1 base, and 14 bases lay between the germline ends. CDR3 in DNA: TGCGCCAGCAGCCGAGCTAATTTGGGCCAAGAGACCCAGTACTTC. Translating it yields CASSRANLGQETQYF.

The CDR3 coding sequence is TGTGCCAGCAGCCGACTAGACCTCATATTCTTC. This sequence encodes CASSRLDLIFF. The rearrangement links TRBV11-2 to TRBJ2-1, with TRBD2 as a possible D gene (6 bases). This CDR3 comprises 11 residues. Germline V gene data show CDR1 as SGHAT and CDR2 as FQNNGV. V was cut by 5 bases and J by 16 bases, with 15 bases left in between.

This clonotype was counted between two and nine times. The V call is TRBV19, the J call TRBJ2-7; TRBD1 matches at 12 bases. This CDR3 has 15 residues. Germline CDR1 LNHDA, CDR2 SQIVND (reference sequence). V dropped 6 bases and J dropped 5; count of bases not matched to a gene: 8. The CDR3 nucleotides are TGTGCCAGTAGACCTGCCGGGACAGGGGGCGACGAGCAGTACTTC. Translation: CASRPAGTGGDEQYF.

The CDR3, as DNA: TGTGCCAGCAATCGGAGGACAGGGAGGAACACCGGGGAGCTGTTTTTT. This encodes CASNRRTGRNTGELFF. V gene TRBV27 combines with J gene TRBJ2-2; 8 nucleotides agree with TRBD1. Per germline, CDR1 MNHEY and CDR2 SMNVEV (reference sequence). The CDR3 is 16 amino acids. V lost 7 bases, J lost 1 base, and 8 bases stayed unmatched.

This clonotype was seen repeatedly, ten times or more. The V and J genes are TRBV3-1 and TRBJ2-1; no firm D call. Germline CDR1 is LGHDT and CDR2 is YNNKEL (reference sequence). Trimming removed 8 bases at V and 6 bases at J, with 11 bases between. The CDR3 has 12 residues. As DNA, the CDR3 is TGTGCCAGCTCCTCTTGGCCCAATGAGCAGTTCTTC. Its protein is CASSSWPNEQFF.

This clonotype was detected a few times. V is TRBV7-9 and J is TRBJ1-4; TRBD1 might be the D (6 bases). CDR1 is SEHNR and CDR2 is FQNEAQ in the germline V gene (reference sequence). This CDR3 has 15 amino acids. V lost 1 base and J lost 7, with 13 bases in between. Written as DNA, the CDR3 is TGTGCCAGCAGCTTAGGGCGGCAGGGGAGTGAAAAACTGTTTTTT. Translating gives CASSLGRQGSEKLFF.